This TCR beta chain was profiled in a study of shared clonotypes between healthy human individuals. Overall study context: The study enrolled two women and three men aged 18 to 49.

Among the unsorted PBMC samples, replicate PCRs used around 270 ng DNA, 25,000 to 35,000 T cell genomes. The data were produced by immunoSEQ multiplex PCR, yet TCRdb's version contains in-frame clones alone and is incomplete. The sample consists of roughly 490,000 clones, 70% to 80% of them appearing once. With respect to this clone: One end of the junction does not line up with germline, which may come from a read error.

Germline CDR1 MNHEY, CDR2 SMNVEV (reference sequence). This CDR3 comprises 17 residues. V is TRBV27 and J is TRBJ2-7; TRBD1 might be the D (5 bases). The receptor was isolated from a woman aged 40 to 50 in good health. Some clones in this sample may be carry-over from other donors' samples. Sequenced input: PBMCs. In nucleotides, the CDR3 is TGTGCCAGCAGTATATCTGGTTTGACAGCGCTCTCCTACGAGCAGTACTTC. Protein product: CASSISGLTALSYEQYF.